This T cell receptor (beta chain) originates from a study of T cell clones after liver transplantation (dated by TCRdb to the late 2010s). Some background on the complete study: Samples were obtained from ITN030ST, a randomized trial in which withdrawal of immunosuppression was attempted within 2 years of liver transplantation. Donor-reactive T cell clones were identified by TCRbeta sequencing after a pre-transplant mixed lymphocyte reaction and then tracked in post-transplant blood. Third party-reactive TCRbeta sequences from pre-transplant MLRs were also identified as an antigen-independent comparator for donor-reactive sequences. Tolerance was defined as complete immunosuppression withdrawal for at least one year with no rise in liver enzymes beyond twice the upper limit of normal. The study cohort included 8 liver transplant recipients, of whom 3 were classified as tolerant and 5 as non-tolerant. No induction therapy was given to the subjects, and standard immunosuppression was administered until randomization at 12-24 months post-transplant. Blood samples were collected pre-transplant, then pre-randomization ahead of withdrawal, and finally post-randomization once withdrawal had either been completed or failed. Of the eight recipients, a few were HCV-positive, while the remaining recipients had been transplanted for non-autoimmune, non-viral indications.

Including the terminal cysteine and phenylalanine, the CDR3 comprises 13 residues. CDR3 DNA is the only sequence kept; it has 39 bases, read in frame from the first base. V loses 3 bases of germline sequence and J loses 5 bases, and the interval between the two ends is 8 bases. Based on the germline V gene (reference sequence), the CDR1 and CDR2 sequences are LNHDA and SQIVND. Overall results and qualifications from the work: In 5 of 8 subjects, circulating donor-reactive CD4 TCRbeta sequences decreased significantly after transplant, regardless of tolerance or HCV status. Low numbers of available donor cells limited the measurable donor-reactive repertoire in two subjects. Donor-reactive sequences decreased more than third party-reactive sequences, which suggests partial antigen-specific deletion that was not related to withdrawal success. When repertoire turnover was accounted for, significantly reduced detection of donor-reactive sequences was found in 7 of 8 subjects for CD4 and in 8 of 8 subjects for CD8. Conclusions were preliminary, limited by small, heterogeneous patient numbers and non-standardized post-transplant time points. Without allograft tissue specimens, donor-reactive T cells may have migrated into the graft rather than being deleted.

Reading the label with the study, this specimen's time point is: pre-transplant. Thawed unstimulated PBMCs were stained for CD3, CD4 and CD8 and FACS-sorted into CD3+CD4+ and CD3+CD8+ populations. Randomization to immunosuppression withdrawal applied to every one of the 8 studied subjects. The Qiagen DNeasy Blood and Tissue Kit was used for genomic DNA isolation. Frozen genomic DNA underwent high-throughput TCRbeta CDR3 sequencing by immunoSEQ, including PCR amplification, mapping, bias correction and internal controls. The authors' analysis ran thus. Only productive rearrangements were retained, and each unique TCRbeta sequence was defined by its CDR3 nucleotide sequence together with its V and J gene. Donor-reactive sequences required at least 5-fold expansion in CFSE-low cells versus unstimulated pre-transplant cells and at least 0.01% frequency. Minimum frequency thresholds were set for each subject on the basis of the unstimulated sample with the lowest template count, so that a detection power of at least 90% was ensured. Jensen-Shannon divergence between the top 1000 TCRbeta sequences after and before transplant was used to measure repertoire turnover. Changes in detection of donor-reactive sequences were assessed with two-sided Fisher's exact tests. TCRdb mirrors the immuneACCESS table, restricted to in-frame sequences. Some clones are absent from its copies; in checked studies, under half trace to an unresolved V gene, and the reason for the others is unknown. The DNA was the basis for D and trimming; V, J and clone size are from that table. This sample lists over 15,000 clones; over 70% were detected once. Of the sample, roughly 13% is held by the ten largest clones.

This clone appeared once. What antigen it recognizes has not been identified. The record has no base qualities; no much larger clone is one base away. The source is a human donor who received a liver transplant. The receptor chain draws on TRBV19 and TRBJ2-1; no confident D gene assignment can be made. The sample was CD8+ T cells from blood, taken before liver transplant. The CDR3 region: CASSMVGHNEQFF. In nucleotides, the sequence is TGTGCCAGTAGTATGGTAGGGCACAATGAGCAGTTCTTC.